Shown below are 20 T cell receptor beta chains from a single sample sequenced in a study of vaccination effects on CD4 cells after COVID-19. Viral peptide pools were used in the ViraFEST assay to expand antigen-specific CD4+ T cells, and sequencing came afterward. Following culture for about ten days, CD4+ T cells were isolated. This person caught SARS-CoV-2 sometime from March to December 2020, and PCR testing confirmed the infection. The antigens of these receptors remain unknown. Only in-frame clones appear in the TCRdb table, and some are missing; sequencing was by immunoSEQ multiplex PCR. The sample has more than 35,000 clones, about 78% seen once. The starting material was CD4+ T cells from PBMCs cultured with HCoV-NL63 spike peptides, obtained before COVID-19 vaccination. Receptor source: a human donor who had a prior SARS-CoV-2 infection.

The chain couples TRBV9 to TRBJ2-3; 9 bases are a match to TRBD1. This CDR3 has 17 amino acids. V dropped 6 bases and J dropped 4; count of bases not matched to a gene: 15. Per germline, CDR1 SGDLS and CDR2 YYNGEE. The CDR3 DNA reads as TGTGCCAGCACTCCTTGGGTAGGGACAGGGAGCGCAGATACGCAGTATTTT. Translating gives CASTPWVGTGSADTQYF.

The chain combines TRBV7-3 with TRBJ2-1, with 10 bases matching TRBD2. Germline V lookup: CDR1 SGHTA, CDR2 FQGTGA. The CDR3 length is 15 residues. Germline trimming cut 3 bases from V and 4 bases from J; bases unmatched to any gene: 3. The CDR3 sequence: CASSFSGREYNEQFF. Written as DNA, the CDR3 is TGTGCCAGCAGCTTCAGCGGGAGGGAGTACAATGAGCAGTTCTTC.

This clone was found a few times. This sequence joins TRBV4-1 and TRBJ2-2, with TRBD2 matching 12 bases. V lost 5 bases and J lost 5; bases outside the gene matches: 21. This CDR3 is built from 21 residues. Germline V gene sequence: CDR1 MGHRA, CDR2 YSYEKL. In nucleotides, the CDR3 is TGCGCCAGCAGCATTCAAACCTTGACTAGCGGGAGAGGGTTAGGAACCGGGGAGCTGTTTTTT. It yields the protein CASSIQTLTSGRGLGTGELFF.

The chain uses TRBV27 and TRBJ2-7; 8 positions agree with TRBD1. V shed 1 base and J 3 bases; nucleotides not matched to a gene: 14. Per germline, CDR1 MNHEY and CDR2 SMNVEV (reference sequence). The CDR3 totals 18 residues. The CDR3 is CASSLFGTGHVSGYEQYF. As DNA, the CDR3 is TGTGCCAGCAGTTTATTCGGGACAGGTCACGTATCCGGCTACGAGCAGTACTTC.

This chain joins TRBV3-1 (or the pseudogene TRBV3-2) and TRBJ2-2; D is possibly TRBD2 (6 bases). Trimming removed 5 bases at V and 1 base at J, with 8 bases between. This CDR3 is 14 amino acids long. Germline assignment: CDR1 LGHDT and CDR2 YNNKEL (reference sequence). In DNA, the CDR3 is TGTGCCAGCAGCTGGGACTGGAACACCGGGGAGCTGTTTTTT. This codes for CASSWDWNTGELFF.

The chain has TRBV15 and TRBJ2-1; a weak D match, TRBD2 (5 bases). The V gene lost 0 bases and the J gene lost 8 bases, with 14 bases spanning the gap. This CDR3 has 15 amino acids. Germline-derived CDR1 and CDR2 are LNHNV and YYDKDF (reference sequence). The CDR3 loop is CATSRDDPRRDEQFF. Written as DNA, the CDR3 is TGTGCCACCAGCAGAGATGATCCCCGGCGGGATGAGCAGTTCTTC.

The chain recombines TRBV3-1 (or the pseudogene TRBV3-2) with TRBJ2-5; D perhaps matches TRBD1 (6 bases). The length of the CDR3 is 16 residues. Between the trimmed V and J ends, which lost 0 bases and 1 base, there was a span of 12 bases. Germline CDR1 is LGHDT and CDR2 is YNNKEL (reference sequence). This CDR3 reads CASSQDWGQGQETQYF. In DNA, the CDR3 is TGTGCCAGCAGCCAAGATTGGGGGCAGGGCCAAGAGACCCAGTACTTC.

The chain combines TRBV7-2 with TRBJ2-7; 7 bases fit TRBD1. The CDR3 totals 14 residues. Germline V gene data show CDR1 as SGHTA and CDR2 as FQGNSA. Trimming cost V 2 bases and J 4 bases; bases outside gene matches: 5. CDR3 residues: CASSLLRQGYEQYF. CDR3 sequence (DNA): TGTGCCAGCAGCTTACTCCGACAGGGATACGAGCAGTACTTC.

The genes are TRBV5-1 and TRBJ1-2; no definite D call. There are 16 residues in the CDR3. Trimming took off 1 base at V and 3 bases at J, with 16 bases between the two ends. Looked up from germline, CDR1 is SGHRS and CDR2 is YFSETQ. Here the CDR3 reads CASSLFVARADYGYTF. CDR3 nucleotides: TGCGCCAGCAGCTTGTTTGTAGCCAGAGCAGACTATGGCTACACCTTC.

The chain is built from TRBV3-1 (or the pseudogene TRBV3-2) and TRBJ2-7, with 10 bases that match TRBD1. V shed 2 bases and J 5 bases; nucleotides not matched to a gene: 9. In germline, CDR1 is LGHDT, CDR2 YNNKEL (reference sequence). The CDR3 is 16 amino acids. CDR3 sequence: CASSQRGTGAVHEQYF. As DNA, the CDR3 is TGTGCCAGCAGCCAACGGGGGACAGGGGCGGTACACGAGCAGTACTTC.

As to this clone: Other DNA sequences of this sample code for an identical CDR3. The chain employs TRBV5-5 and TRBJ2-7; tentative D call: TRBD1 (6 bases). This CDR3 has 14 amino acids. V was pared by 4 bases and J by 0 bases, with 11 bases between. From germline, CDR1 is SGHKS and CDR2 YYEKEE (reference sequence). In nucleotides, the CDR3 is TGTGCCAGCAGCACCTGGACAGTCTCCTACGAGCAGTACTTC. Translation gives CASSTWTVSYEQYF.

This clone was detected only a few times. The rearrangement uses TRBV11-1 and TRBJ2-1, with D tentatively TRBD1 or TRBD2 (7 bases each). The V and J ends lost 0 bases and 7 bases respectively, with 22 bases between them. Germline V gene lookup returns CDR1 SGHAT and CDR2 FQDESV (reference sequence). This CDR3 comprises 18 residues. CDR3 coding DNA: TGTGCCAGCAGCTTAGCGTACGGGGGGACAGTTTCTGGGAATGAGCAGTTCTTC. It yields the protein CASSLAYGGTVSGNEQFF.

In regard to this clone: Other nucleotide sequences in the sample specify the same CDR3. The chain joins TRBV5-1 to TRBJ2-5; D uncertain. The CDR3 contains 14 residues. V shed 0 bases and J shed 0 bases, with 6 bases lying between them. Germline-derived CDR1 and CDR2 are SGHRS and YFSETQ. The DNA of the CDR3 is TGCGCCAGCAGCTTGGCAGGAGACCAAGAGACCCAGTACTTC. Encoded protein: CASSLAGDQETQYF.

The chain has TRBV5-1 and TRBJ1-1; TRBD1 matches at 9 bases. The V segment lost 4 bases and the J segment 4 bases; nucleotides outside the gene matches: 23. CDR3 size: 20 residues. Per germline, CDR1 SGHRS and CDR2 YFSETQ. CDR3 bases: TGCGCCAGCAGCCCCTGGACAGGGGTTGGGTTGAGTCTCCCCACCACTGAAGCTTTCTTT. Amino acids: CASSPWTGVGLSLPTTEAFF.

The rearrangement uses TRBV11-2 and TRBJ2-1; D perhaps matches TRBD2 (5 bases). This CDR3 spans 17 amino acids. Deletions cut 6 bases from V and 0 bases from J, with 18 bases between. Per germline, CDR1 SGHAT and CDR2 FQNNGV. CDR3 DNA: TGTGCCAGCAGTCTACTAGGTGGATTAAGCTCCTACAATGAGCAGTTCTTC. The encoded protein is CASSLLGGLSSYNEQFF.

In its sample, this clone was seen a few times. The chain links TRBV7-3 to TRBJ2-3; weak D call: TRBD1 (6 bases). Germline lookup yields CDR1 SGHTA and CDR2 FQGTGA. The CDR3 is 15 amino acids. V was cut by 6 bases and J by 0 bases, with 13 bases left in between. Here the CDR3 DNA reads TGTGCCAGCAGGGGTCCGGGACAAAGCACAGATACGCAGTATTTT. Translating gives CASRGPGQSTDTQYF.

V and J are TRBV2 and TRBJ2-7; possible D gene TRBD1, 5 bases. Trimming pared 6 bases from V and 6 bases from J, leaving 21 bases between. Germline CDR1 and CDR2: SNHLY and FYNNEI. The CDR3 covers 15 residues. The CDR3, as DNA: TGTGCCAGCAGCCAAAGGACGAAGTACAGGAGCGAGCAGTACTTC. Its translation: CASSQRTKYRSEQYF.

The V call is TRBV18, the J call TRBJ2-1; 8 positions agree with TRBD2. The CDR3 runs 19 residues. The germline V gene encodes CDR1 KGHSH and CDR2 LQKENI. V lost 0 bases and J lost 4; bases outside the gene matches: 14. The CDR3 here is CASSPPSFSRGGLYNEQFF. The CDR3 DNA reads TGTGCCAGCTCACCACCCTCGTTTTCACGGGGGGGCCTTTACAATGAGCAGTTCTTC.

This chain connects TRBV21-1 to TRBJ2-1; the table's D call, TRBD2, was not checked against the DNA. TRBV21-1 is reported as a pseudogene. This CDR3 has 15 amino acids. The CDR3 here is CASSASGRAYNEQFF. The DNA of the CDR3 is TGTGCCAGCAGCGCGAGCGGGAGGGCCTACAATGAGCAGTTCTTC.

This chain uses TRBV10-3 with TRBJ2-7; D gene unclear. V was trimmed by 10 bases and J by 3 bases, leaving 10 bases between them. CDR1 ENHRY and CDR2 SYGVKD come from the germline V gene. This CDR3 has 11 residues. CDR3 loop: CATTAHYEQYF. The CDR3 DNA reads as TGTGCCACCACCGCCCACTACGAGCAGTACTTC.